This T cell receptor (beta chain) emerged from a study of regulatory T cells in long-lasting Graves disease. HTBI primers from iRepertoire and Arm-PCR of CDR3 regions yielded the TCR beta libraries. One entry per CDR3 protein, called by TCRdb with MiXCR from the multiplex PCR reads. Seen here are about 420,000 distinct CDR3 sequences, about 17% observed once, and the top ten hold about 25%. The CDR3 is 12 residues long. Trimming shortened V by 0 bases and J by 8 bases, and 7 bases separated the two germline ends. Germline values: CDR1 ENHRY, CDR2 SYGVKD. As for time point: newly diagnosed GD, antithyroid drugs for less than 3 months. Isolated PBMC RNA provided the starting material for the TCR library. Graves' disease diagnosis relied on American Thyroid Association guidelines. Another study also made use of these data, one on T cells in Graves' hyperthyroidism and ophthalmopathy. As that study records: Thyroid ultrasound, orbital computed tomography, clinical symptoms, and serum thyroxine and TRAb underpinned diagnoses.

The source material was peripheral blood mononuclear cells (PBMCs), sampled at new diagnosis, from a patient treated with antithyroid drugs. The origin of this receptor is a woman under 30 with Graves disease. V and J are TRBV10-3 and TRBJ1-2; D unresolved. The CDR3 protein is CAISESTSGYTF. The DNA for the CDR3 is TGTGCCATCAGTGAGTCGACCAGCGGCTACACCTTC.